The source of this T cell receptor beta chain is a study of cytomegalovirus exposure and HLA in healthy donors. Study-wide results and caveats: Several top significant clusters appeared, in a later analysis, to be linked to common viral pathogens. Investigators reported more than 150 TCR beta chains as tied to cytomegalovirus. Highly shared variants forming one cluster were likely a sequencing artifact.

As concerns this clone: Its antigen is unknown.

PCR involved 60 Vbeta and 13 Jbeta primers. Produced via immunoSEQ multiplex PCR; TCRdb's table is partial and in-frame only. The table includes about 65,000 clones, roughly 77% detected once. V was cut by 6 bases and J by 1 base, with 9 bases left in between. Per the germline V gene, CDR1 is ENHRY and CDR2 is SYGVKD. The CDR3 runs 13 residues. The clonotype was recovered from a woman in her thirties in good health and CMV-seronegative. The specimen was PBMCs. The chain uses TRBV10-3 and TRBJ1-2; D remains unclear. The CDR3: CAIRPGFNYGYTF. The CDR3 DNA sequence: TGTGCCATCAGGCCGGGATTTAACTATGGCTACACCTTC.